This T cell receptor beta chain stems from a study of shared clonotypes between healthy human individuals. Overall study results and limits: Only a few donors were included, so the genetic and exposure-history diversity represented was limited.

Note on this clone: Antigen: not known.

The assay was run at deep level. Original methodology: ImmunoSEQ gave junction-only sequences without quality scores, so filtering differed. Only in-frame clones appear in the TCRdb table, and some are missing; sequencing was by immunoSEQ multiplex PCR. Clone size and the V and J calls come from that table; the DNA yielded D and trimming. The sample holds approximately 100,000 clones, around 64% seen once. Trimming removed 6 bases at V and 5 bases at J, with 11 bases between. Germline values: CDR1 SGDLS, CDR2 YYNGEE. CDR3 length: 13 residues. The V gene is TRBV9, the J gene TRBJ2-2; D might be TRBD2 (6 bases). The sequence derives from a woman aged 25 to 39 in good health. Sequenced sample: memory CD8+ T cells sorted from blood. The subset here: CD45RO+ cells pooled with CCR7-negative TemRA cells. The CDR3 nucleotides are TGTGCCAGCAACTTTGGGGGGACCGGGGAGCTGTTTTTT. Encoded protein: CASNFGGTGELFF.